This is a list of T cell receptor beta chains from one sample in a study of shared clonotypes between healthy human individuals. Produced via immunoSEQ multiplex PCR; TCRdb's table is partial and in-frame only. The sample consists of more than 450,000 clones, more than 65% of them appearing once. The sample comprised PBMCs. These receptor sequences come from a woman aged 40-49 years in good health. Some clones in this sample may be carry-over from other donors' samples. Both conserved end residues are part of each CDR3. A D gene is named only where the DNA matches it firmly. Rows give clone size only sometimes, using once, few, many, or a class for an expanded clone.

TRBJ1-1	NA	TRBV28	TRBD1	CASRLQGASEAFF	TGTGCCAGCAGACTACAGGGGGCCTCTGAAGCTTTCTTT
TRBJ2-1	NA	TRBV6-5	NA	CASSYGVGTSVDEQFF	TGTGCCAGCAGTTACGGCGTCGGGACAAGCGTGGATGAGCAGTTCTTC
TRBJ1-1	few	TRBV7-9	NA	CASSLYTEAFF	TGTGCCAGCAGCCTTTACACTGAAGCTTTCTTT
TRBJ2-5	NA	TRBV18	TRBD1	CASSEQGTGETQYF	TGTGCCAGCTCAGAACAGGGGACCGGGGAGACCCAGTACTTC
TRBJ1-6	NA	TRBV5-6	NA	CASSLDRNSPLHF	TGTGCCAGCAGCTTGGATAGAAATTCACCCCTCCACTTT
TRBJ2-2	NA	TRBV5-4	NA	CASSLELNTGELFF	TGTGCCAGCAGCTTGGAACTGAACACCGGGGAGCTGTTTTTT
TRBJ2-7	NA	TRBV5-4	TRBD1	CASSPWGQGKYEQYF	TGTGCCAGCAGCCCTTGGGGACAGGGGAAGTACGAGCAGTACTTC
TRBJ2-7	NA	TRBV6-5	TRBD1	CASSRTGTVLYEQYF	TGTGCCAGCAGTCGAACCGGGACAGTCCTTTACGAGCAGTACTTC
TRBJ1-1	NA	TRBV18	NA	CASSLDSNTEAFF	TGTGCCAGCTCTCTGGACTCCAACACTGAAGCTTTCTTT
TRBJ1-1	NA	TRBV9	NA	CASSVGQGRTEAFF	TGTGCCAGCAGCGTAGGGCAGGGGAGGACTGAAGCTTTCTTT
TRBJ2-1	NA	TRBV19	TRBD2	CASSIGTVVAGFGNEQFF	TGTGCCAGTAGTATAGGGACCGTGGTAGCGGGATTTGGCAATGAGCAGTTCTTC
TRBJ1-1	NA	TRBV5-1	NA	CASSMDGQSNTEAFF	TGCGCCAGCAGCATGGACGGACAATCGAACACTGAAGCTTTCTTT
TRBJ2-1	NA	TRBV10-2	TRBD2	CASSGNSGTLQFF	TGCGCCAGCAGTGGGAATAGCGGGACTTTGCAGTTCTTC
TRBJ1-4	NA	TRBV19	NA	CASDNSGVGEKLFF	TGTGCCAGCGACAATTCAGGGGTGGGTGAAAAACTGTTTTTT
TRBJ2-1	NA	TRBV7-9	TRBD2	CASSLPSGRSNEQFF	TGTGCCAGCAGCTTACCTAGCGGGAGGTCTAATGAGCAGTTCTTC
TRBJ1-1	NA	TRBV6-1	NA	CASKDRNTEAFF	TGTGCCAGCAAAGACCGAAACACTGAAGCTTTCTTT
TRBJ1-1	NA	TRBV9	NA	CASSPSRRTNTEAFF	TGTGCCAGCAGCCCCTCGCGACGGACGAACACTGAAGCTTTCTTT
TRBJ2-7	NA	TRBV6-5	TRBD1	CASRTGGYEQYF	TGTGCCAGCAGGACAGGGGGCTACGAGCAGTACTTC
TRBJ1-4	NA	TRBV7-9	NA	CASSLSNEKLFF	TGTGCCAGCAGCTTATCCAATGAAAAACTGTTTTTT
TRBJ1-4	many	TRBV19	TRBD1	CASWDSATGSEKLFF	TGTGCCAGCTGGGACAGCGCTACGGGAAGTGAAAAACTGTTTTTT
TRBJ2-7	NA	TRBV9	NA	CASSRGTVEWSEQYF	TGTGCCAGCAGCAGAGGGACTGTGGAATGGAGCGAGCAGTACTTC
TRBJ1-3	many	TRBV4-1	NA	CASSQLFTLRDLSGNTIYF	TGCGCCAGCAGCCAATTATTCACTCTTCGGGACCTCTCTGGAAACACCATATATTTT
TRBJ2-3	few	TRBV4-2	TRBD2	CASSQGVAGGGDTQYF	TGTGCCAGCAGCCAAGGGGTAGCGGGAGGCGGCGATACGCAGTATTTT
TRBJ1-2	NA	TRBV29-1	TRBD1	CSVSEPRQGYYGYTF	TGCAGCGTTTCCGAACCGAGACAGGGCTACTATGGCTACACCTTC
TRBJ2-1	NA	TRBV6-4	TRBD2	CASSEGTSREQFF	TGTGCCAGCAGTGAAGGGACTAGCCGAGAGCAGTTCTTC
TRBJ2-3	NA	TRBV11-2	TRBD2	CASSSGASGRGGTDTQYF	TGTGCCAGCAGCTCGGGGGCTAGCGGGAGAGGCGGGACAGATACGCAGTATTTT
TRBJ1-2	few	TRBV7-2	NA	CASSPSVGIYGYTF	TGTGCCAGCAGCCCCTCCGTTGGTATCTATGGCTACACCTTC
TRBJ2-2	NA	TRBV7-7	NA	CASSLAGGELFF	TGTGCTAGCAGCTTAGCTGGCGGGGAGCTGTTTTTT
TRBJ2-7	NA	TRBV5-5	TRBD2	CATLPGLHAEGEQYF	TGTGCCACCCTACCGGGACTACACGCTGAGGGCGAGCAGTACTTC
TRBJ1-2	NA	TRBV18	NA	CASSAAGAADYGYTF	TGTGCCAGCTCGGCGGCGGGGGCAGCCGACTATGGCTACACCTTC
TRBJ2-5	few	TRBV5-1	NA	CASSLDGKETQYF	TGCGCCAGCAGCTTGGACGGGAAAGAGACCCAGTACTTC
TRBJ2-5	NA	TRBV11-2	NA	CASSFGSMETQYF	TGTGCCAGCAGCTTTGGCTCCATGGAGACCCAGTACTTC
TRBJ2-7	many	TRBV7-2	TRBD1	CASRTRQGGEQYF	TGTGCCAGCAGAACCAGACAGGGGGGCGAGCAGTACTTC
TRBJ2-3	NA	TRBV6-5	NA	CASSYNPSTDTQYF	TGTGCCAGCAGTTACAATCCCAGCACAGATACGCAGTATTTT
TRBJ1-2	NA	TRBV28	TRBD1	CASRTEGQRIDAF	TGTGCCAGCAGAACCGAGGGACAGCGAATTGATGCCTTC
TRBJ2-2	NA	TRBV11-2	NA	CASSLVLDTGELFF	TGTGCCAGCAGCTTAGTCTTGGACACCGGGGAGCTGTTTTTT
TRBJ2-5	NA	TRBV10-3	NA	CAISESIETQYF	TGTGCCATCAGTGAGTCTATTGAGACCCAGTACTTC
TRBJ1-1	few	TRBV30	NA	CAWTQLFAEAFF	TGTGCCTGGACCCAGTTGTTCGCTGAAGCTTTCTTT
TRBJ1-4	NA	TRBV19	NA	CASDMGTNEKLFF	TGTGCCAGCGACATGGGAACTAATGAAAAACTGTTTTTT
TRBJ2-3	NA	TRBV6-5	NA	CASSLGPSSTDTQYF	TGTGCCAGCAGTCTGGGACCGTCGAGCACAGATACGCAGTATTTT
TRBJ2-1	NA	TRBV7-9	TRBD2	CASSLRFGRGGSSYNEQFF	TGTGCCAGCAGCTTAAGGTTTGGTCGTGGCGGGAGCTCCTACAATGAGCAGTTCTTC
TRBJ1-1	NA	TRBV7-3	NA	CASSRTRGTEAFF	TGTGCCAGCAGCCGCACCAGGGGCACTGAAGCTTTCTTT
TRBJ2-7	NA	TRBV7-3	NA	CASSPTGTVTYEQYF	TGTGCCAGCAGCCCTACCGGGACTGTAACCTACGAGCAGTACTTC
TRBJ2-2	many	TRBV15	NA	CATSRGDRRDTGELFF	TGTGCCACCAGCAGAGGTGACAGGAGGGACACCGGGGAGCTGTTTTTT
TRBJ2-1	NA	TRBV4-1	TRBD2	CASSQDYFRAGGPRNEQFF	TGCGCCAGCAGCCAAGATTACTTTAGGGCGGGAGGGCCTCGCAATGAGCAGTTCTTC